This is a list of T cell receptor beta chains from one sample in a study of blood T cell repertoires in COVID-19. Measured with immunoSEQ multiplex PCR; TCRdb has only the in-frame clones, and not every one. The sample lists approximately 300,000 clones; around 87% were seen once. The source material was peripheral blood. The receptors originated from a man between 18 and 35 years old with active or convalescent COVID-19. CDR3s include the opening cysteine and the closing phenylalanine or tryptophan. Each record gives: CDR3 protein, J gene, V gene.

CATSAGIGELFF,TRBJ2-2,TRBV15
CASGLMTGVNQPQHF,TRBJ1-5,TRBV19
CASSPQQGSNQPQHF,TRBJ1-5,TRBV18
CASQGAVDTEAFF,TRBJ1-1,TRBV7-2
CASSPTGLPHWNEQYF,TRBJ2-7,TRBV27
CASSPRPSGGGSTDTQYF,TRBJ2-3,TRBV5-1
CASLEVTGGWETQYF,TRBJ2-5,TRBV10-2
CASSEVWPGGNSPLHF,TRBJ1-6,TRBV6-1
CASSPRQGQRRDYGYTF,TRBJ1-2,TRBV9
CAIRTHTGTDTQYF,TRBJ2-3,TRBV10-3
CASSASGTYQETQYF,TRBJ2-5,TRBV3-1/TRBV3-2
CASRAGSLNTGELFF,TRBJ2-2,TRBV7-2
CASSVTTGAGELFF,TRBJ2-2,TRBV11-2
CASSLDRTVSGELFF,TRBJ2-2,TRBV7-7
CASSYSPGQREQYF,TRBJ2-7,TRBV6-2/TRBV6-3
CASTPGGIGEAFF,TRBJ1-1,TRBV19
CASSLDRTGGTDTQYF,TRBJ2-3,TRBV11-3
CASSFHGGFGGNEQFF,TRBJ2-1,TRBV7-9
CASSYDRGRDGYTF,TRBJ1-2,TRBV19
CASSQDFARRVEQFF,TRBJ2-1,TRBV3-1/TRBV3-2
CSVATRRGYTF,TRBJ1-2,TRBV29-1
CASSLLAGTITGELFF,TRBJ2-2,TRBV7-9
CASSLIKRGPNEQFF,TRBJ2-1,TRBV27
CASSRTGATPGELFF,TRBJ2-2,TRBV5-4
CASLLEIISPLHF,TRBJ1-6,TRBV2
CASSQDSDNEQFF,TRBJ2-1,TRBV4-3
CASSKNRGNAASYNEQFF,TRBJ2-1,TRBV19
CASSEGGRTPLHF,TRBJ1-6,TRBV6-1
CASKTESDIQYF,TRBJ2-4,TRBV11-2
CASRAGVLNTEAFF,TRBJ1-1,TRBV5-6
CASSESPRPSTEAFF,TRBJ1-1,TRBV2
CASSEAGGVSYGRGYTF,TRBJ1-2,TRBV6-1
CASRAGGPIPEQFF,TRBJ2-1,TRBV28
CASSVTSGGKDTQYF,TRBJ2-3,TRBV7-2
CASSFPGGEQYF,TRBJ2-7,TRBV27
CASPLLYGYTF,TRBJ1-2,TRBV6-5
CASSKILMEQLGNQPQHF,TRBJ1-5,TRBV21-1
CASSHGQGAIEYF,TRBJ2-7,TRBV5-1
CATSPKSNTGELFF,TRBJ2-2,TRBV24-1
CATSRAGGIREQYF,TRBJ2-7,TRBV15
CATSDRDRGSGELFF,TRBJ2-2,TRBV24-1
CASSATSSGANVLTF,TRBJ2-6,TRBV5-1